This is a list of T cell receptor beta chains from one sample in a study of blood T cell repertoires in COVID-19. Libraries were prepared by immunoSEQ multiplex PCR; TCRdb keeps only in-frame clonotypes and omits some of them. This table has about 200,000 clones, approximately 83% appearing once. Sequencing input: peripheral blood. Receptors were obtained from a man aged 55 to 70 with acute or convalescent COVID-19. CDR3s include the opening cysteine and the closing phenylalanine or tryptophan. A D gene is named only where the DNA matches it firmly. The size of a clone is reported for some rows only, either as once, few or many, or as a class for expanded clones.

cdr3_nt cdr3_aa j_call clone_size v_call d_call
TGTGCCAGCAGTGAAGCGCCGGGGGTTGGGGAGACCCAGTACTTC CASSEAPGVGETQYF TRBJ2-5 NA TRBV2 NA
TGTGCCAGCAGCTTAGCGACTGGTAGTGAAGCTTTCTTT CASSLATGSEAFF TRBJ1-1 few TRBV11-3 NA
TGTGCCAGCAGTTTAGCACCTTATGTCGGCTACAATGAGCAGTTCTTC CASSLAPYVGYNEQFF TRBJ2-1 NA TRBV28 NA
TGCGCCACCCGCGGCAGCGGCCAAGAGACCCAGTACTTC CATRGSGQETQYF TRBJ2-5 once TRBV5-1 NA
TGTGCCATCAGTGAGTCTAGCATTAGTGAGCAGTTCTTC CAISESSISEQFF TRBJ2-1 NA TRBV10-3 NA
TGTGCCACCAGCAGCCGGGGTATGAACACTGAAGCTTTCTTT CATSSRGMNTEAFF TRBJ1-1 NA TRBV15 NA
TGTGCCAGCAGCTTAGGTCTAGCGGGATCTTCCTACGAGCAGTACTTC CASSLGLAGSSYEQYF TRBJ2-7 NA TRBV7-2 TRBD2
TGTGCCAGCAGCTTACGAGCGAGCAATGAGCAGTTCTTC CASSLRASNEQFF TRBJ2-1 NA TRBV7-2 NA
TGCGCCAGCAGCTTGAGCATTGACAATGAGCAGTTCTTC CASSLSIDNEQFF TRBJ2-1 NA TRBV5-1 NA
TGTGCCACCGAGGGCTACGGGGAGCTGTTTTTT CATEGYGELFF TRBJ2-2 few TRBV24-1 NA
TGTGCCAGCAGAGACGCCGCCGGACAGGCTGCTAACTATGGCTACACCTTC CASRDAAGQAANYGYTF TRBJ1-2 NA TRBV2 TRBD1
TGTGCCAGCAGCCCCCGGGGGGGCCCGAACACTGAAGCTTTCTTT CASSPRGGPNTEAFF TRBJ1-1 once TRBV2 NA
TGTGCCAGCAGGGTCCCCGGGACAGGGGGATTCAATCAGCCCCAGCATTTT CASRVPGTGGFNQPQHF TRBJ1-5 NA TRBV28 TRBD1
TGCGCCAGCAGCCAAGAACAGGGGGCGATTTCTGAAGCTTTCTTT CASSQEQGAISEAFF TRBJ1-1 NA TRBV4-1 TRBD1
TGTGCCAGCAGTTACGACGGGATAGGATCAGATACGCAGTATTTT CASSYDGIGSDTQYF TRBJ2-3 NA TRBV6-5 NA
TGTGCCAGCAGCGTACCGACTAGCGGGGCGAACACCGGGGAGCTGTTTTTT CASSVPTSGANTGELFF TRBJ2-2 NA TRBV9 TRBD2
TGTGCCAGCAGCTTAGACAGGGAGTTTTGGGGCTACACCTTC CASSLDREFWGYTF TRBJ1-2 NA TRBV7-2 NA
TGTGCCAGCAGCTTTTTGGGAAGCGGGACCCAGTACTTC CASSFLGSGTQYF TRBJ2-5 NA TRBV5-6 NA
TGCGCCAGCAGCCACGGACTGGGTACTGGAAACACCATATATTTT CASSHGLGTGNTIYF TRBJ1-3 NA TRBV4-3 NA
TGCGCCAGCAGCACGGGACATTCCTATAAGTCTGAAGCTTTCTTT CASSTGHSYKSEAFF TRBJ1-1 NA TRBV5-1 NA
TGTGCCAGCAGCCCCCGACAGGGACCTAATGAAAAACTGTTTTTT CASSPRQGPNEKLFF TRBJ1-4 NA TRBV7-9 TRBD1
TGTGCCAGCAGCAAAGCCGGCAGGGATAATCAGCCCCAGCATTTT CASSKAGRDNQPQHF TRBJ1-5 NA TRBV21-1 NA
TGTGCCATCAGTGAGTCAACAGGTAACTACAATGAGCAGTTCTTC CAISESTGNYNEQFF TRBJ2-1 NA TRBV10-3 NA
TGTGCCAGCAGTTTAGCAGGGGGTAGGAACACTGAAGCTTTCTTT CASSLAGGRNTEAFF TRBJ1-1 NA TRBV28 TRBD1
TGTGCCAGCTCGGGGGAGGGGCTGGGGGAGACCCAGTACTTC CASSGEGLGETQYF TRBJ2-5 NA TRBV28 TRBD2